This TCR beta chain was identified during a study of T cell responses to AZD1222 COVID-19 vaccine. The table came from immunoSEQ multiplex PCR; TCRdb's copy has only in-frame clones and leaves some out. Of under 200,000 clones listed, about 90% are singletons. This clone has just a few counts. This specimen was peripheral blood, taken 28 days after the second AZD1222 dose. This TCR came from an adult who received the AZD1222 COVID-19 vaccine.

As DNA, the CDR3 is TGTGCCAGCAGGCCACAGGGGAAGAACACTGAAGCTTTCTTT. Encoded protein: CASRPQGKNTEAFF. V and J are TRBV27 and TRBJ1-1, with TRBD1 matching 7 bases. The V segment lost 6 bases and the J segment 1 base; nucleotides outside the gene matches: 5. In germline, CDR1 is MNHEY, CDR2 SMNVEV (reference sequence). This CDR3 has 14 amino acids.